This T cell receptor (beta chain) was captured in a study of blood T cell repertoires in COVID-19. The overall study: The United States, Italy and Spain were the sources of the acute and convalescent COVID-19 samples. T cells, B-cell-depleted T cells, or PBMCs provided the cDNA or gDNA that served as material.

The CDR3 runs to 16 residues. The V end lost 3 bases, the J end lost 4 bases, and 18 bases lay between the germline ends. Germline CDR1 reads LNHDA; CDR2 reads SQIVND (reference sequence). Original handling: The assay estimated nucleated cells by amplifying reference gene primers. Clones were sequenced by immunoSEQ multiplex PCR, and TCRdb holds only the in-frame ones, with some missing. The V and J calls and clone size are taken from that table; D and trimming were inferred from the DNA. The sample yields about 170,000 clones, about nine tenths seen once. Sequenced input: peripheral blood. The receptor comes from a woman aged 60 to 75 with COVID-19, enrolled during active disease. The V gene is TRBV19, the J gene TRBJ2-5; D gene ambiguous. The CDR3 DNA follows: TGTGCCAGTAGTATTAAGCTGAGAGGAGTAGGAGAGACCCAGTACTTC. The encoded protein is CASSIKLRGVGETQYF.